Below are 13 T cell receptor beta chains sequenced from a single sample in a study of blood T cell repertoires in COVID-19. The method was immunoSEQ multiplex PCR; TCRdb's version includes in-frame clones alone and lacks a portion of them. The data contain about 300,000 clones, around 84% of them singletons. Specimen: peripheral blood. These receptors were taken from a human donor with COVID-19, enrolled during active disease. The donor label of this sample is uncertain.

This clone was picked up one time. V usage is TRBV6-5 and J usage is TRBJ2-5; no definite D call. V was cut by 6 bases and J by 4 bases, with 12 bases left in between. The CDR3 covers 13 residues. Looked up from germline, CDR1 is MNHEY and CDR2 is SVGAGI. CDR3 sequence (DNA): TGTGCCAGCAGAGTTGTTCCGGTAGAGACCCAGTACTTC. Its translation is CASRVVPVETQYF.

CDR3: CASSLDYLTNTQYF. DNA of the CDR3: TGTGCCAGCAGCTTAGATTACCTGACAAATACGCAGTATTTT. The rearrangement uses TRBV7-2 and TRBJ2-3; no clear D gene. Between the trimmed V and J ends, which lost 1 base and 7 bases, there was a span of 12 bases. The germline gives CDR1 SGHTA, CDR2 FQGNSA. This CDR3 region has 14 residues.

The DNA of the CDR3 is TGTGCCAGCAGCTCGGGACTAGCGGGAGGTTCCGGTGATGAGCAGTTCTTC. This sequence encodes CASSSGLAGGSGDEQFF. This chain joins TRBV7-9 and TRBJ2-1; 15 bases are shared with TRBD2. The J segment lost 8 bases and the V segment lost 4 bases, leaving 9 bases of the junction unmatched. The germline V gene encodes CDR1 SEHNR and CDR2 FQNEAQ (reference sequence). The CDR3 is made up of 17 amino acids.

CDR3 DNA: TGTGCCAGCAGCTTATCGGTAGCGGGAGACGTCGGGGAGCTGTTTTTT. It translates to CASSLSVAGDVGELFF. The rearrangement uses TRBV7-3 and TRBJ2-2; TRBD2 aligns across 9 bases. Trimming took 2 bases from V and 7 from J; bases not matched to a gene: 8. The CDR3 extends over 16 amino acids. Germline V lookup: CDR1 SGHTA, CDR2 FQGTGA.

This rearrangement joins TRBV10-2 to TRBJ1-5; 9 nucleotides agree with TRBD1. Germline V gene data show CDR1 as WSHSY and CDR2 as SAAADI. Losses at the gene ends were 3 bases for V and 1 base for J; bases not matched to a gene: 1. The CDR3 extends over 15 amino acids. CDR3 coding DNA: TGCGCCAGCAGTGACGGGACAGGGAGCAATCAGCCCCAGCATTTT. This codes for CASSDGTGSNQPQHF.

The chain links TRBV4-3 to TRBJ2-3; TRBD2 matches at 7 bases. V dropped 0 bases and J dropped 5; count of bases not matched to a gene: 11. The germline gives CDR1 LGHNA, CDR2 YSLEER. CDR3 length: 17 residues. The CDR3: CASSQDRDGGLGDTQYF. The CDR3 region has the DNA TGCGCCAGCAGCCAAGATAGGGACGGGGGGTTAGGAGATACGCAGTATTTT.

In its sample, this clone was seen once. The J gene is TRBJ2-6, the V gene TRBV5-1; 10 positions agree with TRBD1. CDR1 and CDR2 (germline): SGHRS, YFSETQ. V dropped 4 bases and J dropped 3; count of bases not matched to a gene: 4. This CDR3 has 16 amino acids. CDR3 residues: CASSPDRGRGANVLTF. The CDR3 nucleotides read TGCGCCAGCAGCCCCGACAGGGGGCGTGGGGCCAACGTCCTGACTTTC.

J is TRBJ2-7 and V is TRBV7-8; TRBD1 matches at 9 bases. CDR1 SGHVS and CDR2 FQNEAQ come from the germline V gene. The length of the CDR3 is 13 residues. V gave up 5 bases and J gave up 2 bases; unmatched junction bases: 1. The CDR3 loop is CASSRDRAYEQYF. The CDR3 DNA is TGTGCCAGCAGCCGGGACAGGGCCTACGAGCAGTACTTC.

V gene TRBV3-1 (or the pseudogene TRBV3-2) combines with J gene TRBJ2-7, with D tentatively TRBD1 (6 bases). V shed 4 bases and J shed 3 bases, with 10 bases lying between them. The V gene's germline CDR1 is LGHDT and CDR2 YNNKEL (reference sequence). There are 13 residues in the CDR3. Written as DNA, the CDR3 is TGTGCCAGCAGCCCTACAGGGAACTACGAGCAGTACTTC. Protein product: CASSPTGNYEQYF.

The chain employs TRBV5-5 and TRBJ1-2, with 7 bases aligning to TRBD1. CDR1 SGHKS and CDR2 YYEKEE come from the germline V gene (reference sequence). This CDR3 spans 13 amino acids. Losses at the gene ends were 4 bases for V and 3 bases for J; bases not matched to a gene: 3. CDR3 sequence reads: CASSQTGDYGYTF. The CDR3 DNA follows: TGTGCCAGCAGCCAAACAGGGGACTATGGCTACACCTTC.

The chain recombines TRBV7-9 with TRBJ2-1, with D possibly TRBD2 on 5 matching bases. V gave up 8 bases and J gave up 5 bases, with 16 bases separating them. CDR3 size: 14 residues. From germline, CDR1 is SEHNR and CDR2 FQNEAQ (reference sequence). This CDR3 reads CASGWGVRDNEQFF. The CDR3, as DNA: TGTGCCAGCGGTTGGGGAGTTAGGGACAATGAGCAGTTCTTC.

The chain carries TRBV21-1 and TRBJ2-4; the table's D call, TRBD1, was not checked against the DNA. TRBV21-1 is described as a pseudogene. This CDR3 has 17 amino acids. DNA for the CDR3: TGTGCCAGCAGCAAAAAAAAGGGCGGGGGACAGGCAAACATTCAGTACTTC. It encodes CASSKKKGGGQANIQYF.

The chain uses TRBV5-1 and TRBJ2-2, with D unresolved. Germline CDR1 is SGHRS and CDR2 is YFSETQ. The ends were cut back, 0 bases at V and 1 base at J, with 10 bases in the middle. The CDR3 is 16 amino acids. The CDR3 DNA sequence: TGCGCCAGCAGCTTGGCGCCGGGTCTGAACACCGGGGAGCTGTTTTTT. Its translation: CASSLAPGLNTGELFF.